These 28 T cell receptor beta chains were all obtained from the same sample, sequenced in a study of cytomegalovirus exposure and HLA in healthy donors (dated by TCRdb to the late 2010s). Library construction relied on the immunoSEQ multiplex PCR assay. A mixture of 60 forward primers for TCR Vbeta segments and 13 reverse primers for TCR Jbeta segments was used in the multiplex PCR. This is the immuneACCESS table as TCRdb keeps it, with only in-frame sequences that have V and J called. A part of the clones is gone; compared with another copy, unresolved V genes explain less than half, and the rest is unexplained. The sample table records some 70,000 clones; around three quarters of these occur just once. The leading ten clones occupy around 6.3% of the sample. The source material was PBMCs. These receptors came from a man aged 45-65 years in good health and CMV-seronegative.

The table lists this clone with a count of one. The chain recombines TRBV25-1 with TRBJ2-3; no definite D call. V lost 4 bases, J lost 2 bases, and 10 bases lay in between. Germline lookup yields CDR1 MGHDK and CDR2 SYGVNS. The CDR3 contains 14 residues. DNA of the CDR3: TGTGCCAGCAGTGTGGGCAGCTTCACAGATACGCAGTATTTT. This sequence encodes CASSVGSFTDTQYF. The full variable domain, completed using reference TRBV25-1 and TRBJ2-3, is EADIYQTPRYLVIGTGKKITLECSQTMGHDKMYWYQQDPGMELHLIHYSYGVNSTEKGDLSSESTVSRIRTEHFPLTLESARPSHTSQYLCASSVGSFTDTQYFGPGTRLTVL.

V usage is TRBV4-3 and J usage is TRBJ2-2, with D possibly being TRBD1 (6 bases). Per germline, CDR1 LGHNA and CDR2 YSLEER. Trimming stripped 5 bases from V and 4 bases from J, with 20 bases between. The CDR3 length is 17 residues. This CDR3 is CASSNPPTGLSTGELFF. CDR3 in DNA: TGCGCCAGCAGCAATCCCCCAACAGGGTTGAGCACCGGGGAGCTGTTTTTT.

The V call is TRBV27, the J call TRBJ1-2, with no clear D. Between the trimmed V and J ends, which lost 3 bases and 3 bases, there was a span of 17 bases. CDR1 and CDR2 from the germline V gene are MNHEY and SMNVEV (reference sequence). There are 16 residues in the CDR3. The CDR3 loop is CASSLVPFPGYYGYTF. CDR3 coding DNA: TGTGCCAGCAGTTTGGTTCCCTTCCCGGGGTACTATGGCTACACCTTC.

The V gene is TRBV28, the J gene TRBJ1-3; 8 bases are shared with TRBD1. The germline V gene has CDR1 MDHEN and CDR2 SYDVKM. The CDR3 has 15 residues. V lost 5 bases, J lost 4 bases, and 7 bases stayed unmatched. For the CDR3, the DNA is TGTGCCAGCAGTGCCCTAGGACAGGGAGGAAACACCATATATTTT. Its translation is CASSALGQGGNTIYF. Using reference TRBV28 and TRBJ1-3 for the parts outside the CDR3, the full variable domain is DVKVTQSSRYLVKRTGEKVFLECVQDMDHENMFWYRQDPGLGLRLIYFSYDVKMKEKGDIPEGYSVSREKKERFSLILESASTNQTSMYLCASSALGQGGNTIYFGEGSWLTVV.

This rearrangement joins TRBV7-3 to TRBJ2-5; a possible D gene is TRBD1 (6 bases). V lost 4 bases, J lost 7 bases, and 13 bases lay in between. This CDR3 spans 13 amino acids. Germline-derived CDR1 and CDR2 are SGHTA and FQGTGA. CDR3 loop: CASSYRAFGTQYF. Written as DNA, the CDR3 is TGTGCCAGCAGCTACAGGGCTTTTGGGACCCAGTACTTC.

The V gene is TRBV9, the J gene TRBJ1-1; TRBD1 is a possible D gene (6 bases). The V gene's germline CDR1 is SGDLS and CDR2 YYNGEE. This CDR3 contains 16 residues. V lost 3 bases, J lost 4 bases, and 19 bases lay in between. This CDR3 is CASSADLQGPGTEAFF. The DNA for the CDR3 is TGTGCCAGCAGCGCTGACTTACAGGGACCCGGCACTGAAGCTTTCTTT.

This chain connects TRBV19 to TRBJ1-1; weak D call: TRBD1 (6 bases). Germline V gene lookup returns CDR1 LNHDA and CDR2 SQIVND (reference sequence). With 2 bases removed from V and 4 bases from J, the gap between germline ends came to 20 bases. This CDR3 has 17 amino acids. CDR3 coding DNA: TGTGCCAGTAGTATATCCACAGGGCGTACCTGGGGCACTGAAGCTTTCTTT. Its translation: CASSISTGRTWGTEAFF.

This clone was counted a few times. Its ends do not fully match the called genes, so a read error is possible. V and J are TRBV7-9 and TRBJ2-7, with D perhaps matching TRBD1 (6 bases). CDR1 SEHNR and CDR2 FQNEAQ come from the germline V gene (reference sequence). CDR3 size: 12 residues. CDR3 DNA: TGTTCCAGCAGTGTGGACAGCTACGAGCAGTACTTC. Translation gives CSSSVDSYEQYF.

V and J are TRBV5-1 and TRBJ2-7; D is perhaps TRBD2 (6 bases). The length of the CDR3 is 14 residues. The germline V gene encodes CDR1 SGHRS and CDR2 YFSETQ. V gave up 0 bases and J gave up 6 bases, with 13 bases separating them. The CDR3 nucleotides are TGCGCCAGCAGCTTGGTTGCGGGATCGCTCGAGCAGTACTTC. This translates into CASSLVAGSLEQYF.

This clone occurred a few times. The rearrangement links TRBV28 to TRBJ1-1, with TRBD1 matching 8 bases. From germline, CDR1 is MDHEN and CDR2 SYDVKM. The CDR3 covers 12 residues. J was trimmed by 8 bases and V by 8 bases; bases with no gene match: 7. The CDR3 here is CASGLRTGEAFF. The CDR3 DNA follows: TGTGCCAGCGGGTTGAGGACAGGGGAAGCTTTCTTT.

There are a few counts of this clone. The V call is TRBV10-1, the J call TRBJ2-3; tentatively, D is TRBD2 (6 bases). The ends were cut back, 3 bases at V and 2 bases at J, with 12 bases in the middle. The germline CDR1 and CDR2 sequences are WNHNN and SYGVQD (reference sequence). The CDR3 consists of 15 residues. CDR3 DNA: TGCGCCAGCAGTGAATCGGGACTGGACACAGATACGCAGTATTTT. Protein: CASSESGLDTDTQYF.

On this clone: The same CDR3 also results from other DNA sequences found in this sample. V usage is TRBV2 and J usage is TRBJ2-7; D is unresolved. Trimming removed 7 bases from V and 0 bases from J, with 7 bases in between. CDR1 SNHLY and CDR2 FYNNEI come from the germline V gene. The CDR3 runs 12 residues. CDR3 sequence: CASTAGSYEQYF. In DNA form, the CDR3 reads TGTGCCAGCACGGCAGGCTCCTACGAGCAGTACTTC. Variable domain in full (rest from reference TRBV2 and TRBJ2-7): EPEVTQTPSHQVTQMGQEVILRCVPISNHLYFYWYRQILGQKVEFLVSFYNNEISEKSEIFDDQFSVERPDGSNFTLKIRSTKLEDSAMYFCASTAGSYEQYFGPGTRLTVT.

The V call is TRBV28, the J call TRBJ2-7; 7 bases line up with TRBD1. The CDR3 runs to 15 residues. CDR1 and CDR2 from the germline V gene are MDHEN and SYDVKM. The V segment lost 5 bases and the J segment 5 bases; nucleotides outside the gene matches: 12. CDR3 residues: CASSLIQGSRNEQYF. In DNA form, the CDR3 reads TGTGCCAGCAGTCTAATACAGGGGTCTCGGAACGAGCAGTACTTC.

This clone was counted only a few times. The J gene is TRBJ2-1, the V gene TRBV2; D is undetermined. The CDR3 loop spans 15 amino acids. Between the trimmed V and J ends, which lost 3 bases and 2 bases, there was a span of 11 bases. Germline loops: CDR1 SNHLY, CDR2 FYNNEI. In nucleotides, the CDR3 is TGTGCCAGCAGTGACACTACTACCACCTACAATGAGCAGTTCTTC. Translated: CASSDTTTTYNEQFF.

CDR3 protein: CASSSPSSPQGAGYGYTF. The DNA for the CDR3 is TGTGCCAGCAGCTCCCCTTCTTCCCCCCAGGGGGCCGGCTATGGCTACACCTTC. The chain joins TRBV5-8 to TRBJ1-2; TRBD1 aligns across 8 bases. Germline-derived CDR1 and CDR2 are SGHTS and YDEGEE. This CDR3 spans 18 amino acids. Trimming at V came to 3 bases and at J to 4 bases, leaving 17 bases not matched to a gene.

This chain joins TRBV13 and TRBJ2-7; D remains ambiguous. Germline CDR1 reads PRHDT; CDR2 reads FYEKMQ (reference sequence). The CDR3 loop spans 14 amino acids. With 1 base removed from V and 0 bases from J, the gap between germline ends came to 7 bases. The CDR3 nucleotides read TGTGCCAGCAGCTTAGATATTCTCTCCTACGAGCAGTACTTC. Its protein is CASSLDILSYEQYF. Full variable domain (rest looked up from reference TRBV13 and TRBJ2-7): AAGVIQSPRHLIKEKRETATLKCYPIPRHDTVYWYQQGPGQDPQFLISFYEKMQSDKGSIPDRFSAQQFSDYHSELNMSSLELGDSALYFCASSLDILSYEQYFGPGTRLTVT.

The rearrangement uses TRBV6-5 and TRBJ2-7, with D perhaps TRBD2 (5 bases). The CDR3 covers 15 residues. Between the trimmed V and J ends, which lost 6 bases and 0 bases, there was a span of 15 bases. Germline assignment: CDR1 MNHEY and CDR2 SVGAGI. CDR3 in amino acids: CASRNRRRPSYEQYF. CDR3 in DNA: TGTGCCAGCAGAAATCGGAGGCGCCCCTCCTACGAGCAGTACTTC.

The V gene is TRBV11-2, the J gene TRBJ2-1; D is undetermined. The germline gives CDR1 SGHAT, CDR2 FQNNGV. The V gene lost 6 bases and the J gene lost 5 bases, with 14 bases spanning the gap. This CDR3 region has 14 residues. CDR3 protein: CASRSLGGNNEQFF. The CDR3 region has the DNA TGTGCCAGCAGATCCCTAGGTGGAAACAATGAGCAGTTCTTC.

The rearrangement links TRBV19 to TRBJ2-1; TRBD1 is a possible D gene (5 bases). This CDR3 comprises 14 residues. V dropped 6 bases and J dropped 9 bases, with 18 bases sitting between them. CDR1 and CDR2 from the germline V gene are LNHDA and SQIVND (reference sequence). CDR3 in DNA: TGTGCCAGTAGCGACAGCCTAGACGCCCGTGAGCAGTTCTTC. Translation: CASSDSLDAREQFF.

The V gene is TRBV6-1, the J gene TRBJ1-5, with TRBD1 matching over 7 bases. CDR1 and CDR2 (germline): MNHNS, SASEGT. The CDR3 spans 15 residues. V was clipped by 3 bases and J by 1 base; unmatched bases: 3. The CDR3 is CASSESRGSNQPQHF. The CDR3 DNA sequence: TGTGCCAGCAGTGAGTCCAGGGGGAGCAATCAGCCCCAGCATTTT.

V and J are TRBV18 and TRBJ1-1; no reliable D call. The CDR3 is made up of 13 amino acids. Trimming took 1 base from V and 0 from J, leaving 3 bases between them. The germline V gene has CDR1 KGHSH and CDR2 LQKENI. The CDR3 spells CASSPQLNTEAFF. In DNA, the CDR3 is TGTGCCAGCTCACCACAGCTGAACACTGAAGCTTTCTTT. The whole variable domain, remainder taken from reference TRBV18 and TRBJ1-1, is NAGVMQNPRHLVRRRGQEARLRCSPMKGHSHVYWYRQLPEEGLKFMVYLQKENIIDESGMPKERFSAEFPKEGPSILRIQQVVRGDSAAYFCASSPQLNTEAFFGQGTRLTVV.

This chain links TRBV10-3 with TRBJ2-3; 7 bases agree with TRBD1. V shed 4 bases, J shed 4 bases, and the junction held 11 bases outside the gene matches. The CDR3 contains 16 residues. Germline values: CDR1 ENHRY, CDR2 SYGVKD. This CDR3 reads CAISGPTGSNADTQYF. CDR3 nucleotides: TGTGCCATCAGTGGGCCGACAGGGTCTAACGCAGATACGCAGTATTTT.

The sample holds one count of this clone. The V call is TRBV19, the J call TRBJ2-5; 10 nucleotides align to TRBD1. Trimming removed 6 bases from V and 3 bases from J; junction bases left unmatched: 4. Germline V lookup: CDR1 LNHDA, CDR2 SQIVND (reference sequence). CDR3 size: 14 residues. The CDR3 loop is CASSGTGVKETQYF. For the CDR3, the DNA is TGTGCCAGTAGCGGGACAGGGGTTAAAGAGACCCAGTACTTC.

The chain couples TRBV28 to TRBJ2-1; 7 nucleotides agree with TRBD2. Germline V CDR1 and CDR2: MDHEN, SYDVKM. J was trimmed by 2 bases and V by 8 bases; bases with no gene match: 12. This CDR3 is built from 16 residues. CDR3 region: CASYPLRGITYNEQFF. CDR3 nucleotides: TGTGCCAGCTACCCCCTGCGGGGGATAACCTACAATGAGCAGTTCTTC. Full variable domain (remainder filled in from reference TRBV28 and TRBJ2-1): DVKVTQSSRYLVKRTGEKVFLECVQDMDHENMFWYRQDPGLGLRLIYFSYDVKMKEKGDIPEGYSVSREKKERFSLILESASTNQTSMYLCASYPLRGITYNEQFFGPGTRLTVL.

The chain recombines TRBV28 with TRBJ2-7, with TRBD2 identical over 7 bases. This CDR3 region has 14 residues. Germline-derived CDR1 and CDR2 are MDHEN and SYDVKM. The V and J ends lost 5 bases and 2 bases, in that order; junction bases with no gene match: 6. CDR3 sequence (DNA): TGTGCCAGCAGTCCGGGCGGGAGCCCCTACGAGCAGTACTTC. It encodes CASSPGGSPYEQYF.

The gene calls are TRBV23-1 and TRBJ1-5; a weak D match, TRBD1 (5 bases). TRBV23-1 is reported as an ORF; its role is uncertain. Trimming shortened V by 0 bases and J by 1 base, and 25 bases separated the two germline ends. The CDR3 has 21 residues. The CDR3 loop is CASSQSPLIGRGGQSNQPQHF. CDR3 nucleotide sequence: TGCGCCAGCAGTCAATCCCCTCTTATAGGGAGGGGAGGACAAAGCAATCAGCCCCAGCATTTT.

V and J are TRBV2 and TRBJ2-1, with a tentative D call TRBD1 (6 bases). The germline V and J ends were trimmed by 0 bases and 4 bases, with 16 bases remaining between them. This CDR3 spans 17 amino acids. Germline CDR1 and CDR2: SNHLY and FYNNEI. The CDR3: CASSEAEAGDMYNEQFF. CDR3 DNA sequence: TGTGCCAGCAGTGAAGCAGAGGCAGGGGACATGTACAATGAGCAGTTCTTC.

The chain couples TRBV7-2 to TRBJ1-5, with D possibly being TRBD1 (5 bases). V shed 1 base and J shed 4 bases, with 11 bases lying between them. This CDR3 contains 15 residues. Germline V gene sequence: CDR1 SGHTA, CDR2 FQGNSA. Here the CDR3 reads CASSLEGVRNQPQHF. The CDR3 nucleotides are TGTGCCAGCAGCTTAGAAGGGGTTCGTAATCAGCCCCAGCATTTT.